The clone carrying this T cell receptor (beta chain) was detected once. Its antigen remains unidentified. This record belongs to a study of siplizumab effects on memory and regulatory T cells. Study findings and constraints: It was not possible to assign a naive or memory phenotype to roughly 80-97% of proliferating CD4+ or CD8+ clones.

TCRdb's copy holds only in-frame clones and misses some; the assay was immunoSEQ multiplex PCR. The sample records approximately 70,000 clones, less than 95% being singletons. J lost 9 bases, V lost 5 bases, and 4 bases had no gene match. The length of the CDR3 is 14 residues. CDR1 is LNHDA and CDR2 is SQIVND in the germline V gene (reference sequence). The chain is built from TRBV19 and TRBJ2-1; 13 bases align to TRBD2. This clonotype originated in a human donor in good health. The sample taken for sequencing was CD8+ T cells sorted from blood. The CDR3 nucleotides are TGTGCCAGTAGTCAGGGACTAGCGGGAATTGAGCAGTTCTTC. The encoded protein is CASSQGLAGIEQFF.